These 10 T cell receptor beta chains came from one sample sequenced in a study of CD8+ T cells in alopecia areata. It was cDNA, reverse transcribed from extracted RNA, that served as the sequencing template. The method was immunoSEQ multiplex PCR; TCRdb's version includes in-frame clones alone and lacks a portion of them. The data show roughly 100,000 clones, around 60% seen once. Sequencing was performed on CD4+ T cells sorted from blood. Receptor source: a human donor in good health.

This chain links TRBV27 with TRBJ2-1; D unresolved. Trimming cost V 5 bases and J 2 bases, with 1 base left between them. The CDR3 is 11 amino acids. In germline, CDR1 is MNHEY, CDR2 SMNVEV (reference sequence). This CDR3 reads CASSPYNEQFF. The CDR3 DNA reads TGTGCCAGCAGTCCCTACAATGAGCAGTTCTTC.

The table lists this clone with many counts. This sequence joins TRBV12-5 and TRBJ2-2; D is perhaps TRBD1 (6 bases). The germline gives CDR1 LGHNT, CDR2 FRNRAP. V dropped 11 bases and J dropped 0 bases, with 10 bases sitting between them. The CDR3 is made up of 13 amino acids. The CDR3 sequence is CASNRANTGELFF. CDR3 in DNA: TGTGCTTCAAACAGGGCGAACACCGGGGAGCTGTTTTTT.

This rearrangement joins TRBV4-3 to TRBJ1-5; D is undetermined. V was trimmed by 0 bases and J by 7 bases, leaving 7 bases between them. Germline CDR1 and CDR2: LGHNA and YSLEER. The CDR3 has 13 residues. This chain's CDR3 is CASSQDTWQPQHF. DNA for the CDR3: TGCGCCAGCAGCCAAGACACATGGCAGCCCCAGCATTTT.

The count of this clone is one. The chain recombines TRBV9 with TRBJ2-3; D ambiguous. Germline CDR1 and CDR2: SGDLS and YYNGEE. The CDR3 runs to 11 residues. The germline V and J ends were trimmed by 3 bases and 6 bases, with 5 bases remaining between them. The CDR3, as DNA: TGTGCCAGCAGCGGCCTCGATACGCAGTATTTT. Translated: CASSGLDTQYF.

This clone was detected only a few times. This chain uses TRBV10-3 with TRBJ2-1; no reliable D call. CDR1 and CDR2 from the germline V gene are ENHRY and SYGVKD. The CDR3 runs to 12 residues. V was shortened by 7 bases and J by 2 bases, with 6 bases between the two germline ends. The CDR3 sequence is CAINNPYNEQFF. For the CDR3, the DNA is TGTGCCATCAATAACCCCTACAATGAGCAGTTCTTC.

The chain joins TRBV5-4 to TRBJ2-5; D is tentatively TRBD1 or TRBD2 (6 bases each). The V end lost 0 bases, the J end lost 2 bases, and 8 bases lay between the germline ends. This CDR3 is 14 amino acids long. Per germline, CDR1 SGHNT and CDR2 YYREEE (reference sequence). Here the CDR3 reads CASSLGGAQETQYF. The CDR3 region has the DNA TGTGCCAGCAGCTTGGGGGGGGCTCAAGAGACCCAGTACTTC.

The table lists this clone with a few counts. The chain links TRBV30 to TRBJ1-6; 7 bases align to TRBD1. Per germline, CDR1 GTSNPN and CDR2 SVGIG (reference sequence). This CDR3 spans 13 amino acids. V shed 2 bases and J 7 bases; nucleotides not matched to a gene: 2. CDR3 sequence reads: CAWSPGQNSPLHF. CDR3 nucleotide sequence: TGTGCCTGGAGTCCGGGACAGAATTCACCCCTCCACTTT. Variable domain in full (rest from reference TRBV30 and TRBJ1-6): SQTIHQWPATLVQPVGSPLSLECTVEGTSNPNLYWYRQAAGRGLQLLFYSVGIGQISSEVPQNLSASRPQDRQFILSSKKLLLSDSGFYLCAWSPGQNSPLHFGNGTRLTVT.

V is TRBV29-1 and J is TRBJ2-3; 7 nucleotides agree with TRBD2. The junction had 14 bases not matched to a gene; V was cut back by 4 bases and J by 4 bases. There are 16 residues in the CDR3. The germline gives CDR1 SQVTM, CDR2 ANQGSEA. CDR3 sequence reads: CSVADSVVLAADTQYF. The CDR3 nucleotides read TGCAGCGTTGCTGACTCGGTAGTCCTAGCGGCAGATACGCAGTATTTT.

This chain joins TRBV29-1 and TRBJ2-1; no firm D call. Trimming cost V 7 bases and J 5 bases, with 12 bases left between them. The germline V gene encodes CDR1 SQVTM and CDR2 ANQGSEA. This CDR3 has 12 residues. The DNA for the CDR3 is TGCAGCGCCCGCCGGACGGACAATGAGCAGTTCTTC. As protein: CSARRTDNEQFF.

The genes are TRBV28 and TRBJ2-3; 8 nucleotides line up with TRBD2. V lost 2 bases, J lost 2 bases, and 3 bases stayed unmatched. CDR3 length: 15 residues. Germline CDR1 is MDHEN and CDR2 is SYDVKM. CDR3 bases: TGTGCCAGCAGTTTAGGGACTAGGGACACAGATACGCAGTATTTT. Residues: CASSLGTRDTDTQYF.